This is a list of T cell receptor beta chains from one sample in a study of blood T cell repertoires in COVID-19. Method: immunoSEQ multiplex PCR; TCRdb's copy keeps in-frame clones and lacks some. The top ten clones hold about 13% of a sample with roughly 200,000 clones, over 75% of them seen once. Sequenced material: peripheral blood. Receptors originate from a middle-aged man who had recovered from COVID-19. Both conserved end residues are part of each CDR3. The D gene is left open where the match is weak. Clone sizes are given selectively: once, few, many, or a class where the clone is expanded.

TRBJ1-1	TRBD1	15	TRBV15	.	CATSRNRGFGTEAFF	TGTGCCACCAGCAGAAACAGGGGCTTCGGCACTGAAGCTTTCTTT
TRBJ1-1	.	13	TRBV5-6	.	CASSLVSGVKAFF	TGTGCCAGCAGCTTGGTGTCCGGGGTGAAAGCTTTCTTT
TRBJ2-3	.	15	TRBV5-1	.	CASSLAAGITDTQYF	TGCGCCAGCAGCTTGGCCGCGGGGATCACAGATACGCAGTATTTT
TRBJ2-3	TRBD2	15	TRBV24-1	.	CATSGNSGITDTQYF	TGTGCCACCAGTGGGAATAGCGGGATCACAGATACGCAGTATTTT
TRBJ1-4	.	17	TRBV7-9	.	CASSLGGGSNTNEKLFF	TGTGCCAGCAGCTTAGGGGGCGGGAGTAACACTAATGAAAAACTGTTTTTT
TRBJ1-2	.	13	TRBV19	few	CASSIGTNYGYTF	TGTGCCAGTAGTATCGGTACTAACTATGGCTACACCTTC
TRBJ1-1	TRBD1	17	TRBV7-7	.	CASSSRAVWPGQGEAFF	TGTGCCAGCAGCTCCCGCGCAGTTTGGCCGGGACAGGGGGAAGCTTTCTTT
TRBJ2-1	TRBD2	13	TRBV30	once	CAWSGGSNNEQFF	TGTGCCTGGAGCGGCGGGAGTAATAATGAGCAGTTCTTC
TRBJ2-1	TRBD2	15	TRBV7-8	few	CASSQSSGYYNEQFF	TGTGCCAGCAGCCAATCTAGCGGGTACTACAATGAGCAGTTCTTC
TRBJ2-1	.	15	TRBV6-2/TRBV6-3	.	CASSYRGTGEVVQFF	TGTGCCAGCAGTTATAGGGGCACAGGGGAGGTAGTGCAGTTCTTC
TRBJ2-2	TRBD2	15	TRBV2	.	CASSGGSAGTGELFF	TGTGCCAGTTCCGGCGGGAGTGCGGGCACCGGGGAGCTGTTTTTT
TRBJ1-1	.	12	TRBV7-3	few	CASSLLPGKAFF	TGTGCCAGCAGCTTACTCCCGGGGAAAGCTTTCTTT
TRBJ2-7	.	14	TRBV6-1	.	CASSEGRYSYEQYF	TGTGCCAGCAGTGAAGGGAGGTACTCCTACGAGCAGTACTTC
TRBJ2-7	TRBD2	14	TRBV9	.	CASSTSGSGYEQYF	TGTGCCAGCAGCACTAGCGGGAGCGGCTACGAGCAGTACTTC
TRBJ2-7	.	14	TRBV6-5	once	CASSYRLDASEQYF	TGTGCCAGCAGTTACCGACTGGATGCGAGCGAGCAGTACTTC
TRBJ2-3	TRBD2	15	TRBV10-3	.	CAISVASGSTDTQYF	TGTGCCATCAGTGTAGCTAGCGGGAGCACAGATACGCAGTATTTT
TRBJ2-7	.	16	TRBV6-5	.	CASSSPTGWDSYEQYF	TGTGCCAGCAGTTCACCGACAGGTTGGGATTCCTACGAGCAGTACTTC